This note documents a single TCR beta chain sequence. The CDR3 loop spans 16 amino acids. Germline CDR1 reads SGHTS; CDR2 reads YDEGEE. J gave up 2 bases and V 5 bases, and 13 bases lay outside the gene matches. The method was immunoSEQ multiplex PCR; TCRdb's version includes in-frame clones alone and lacks a portion of them. The sample has 25,000 to 35,000 clones, about 88% seen once; the top ten hold roughly 0.4%. The sample originates from a study of T cell changes during pregnancy in multiple sclerosis. This chain joins TRBV5-8 and TRBJ2-7; 7 positions match TRBD1. This TCR was sampled from a female donor in good health, enrolled as a control in a pregnancy study. This sample comprised CD4+ T cells from peripheral blood mononuclear cells, obtained in the second trimester of pregnancy. The CDR3 sequence is CASRRSLRDRTYEQYF. The CDR3 nucleotides are TGTGCCAGCAGGCGAAGTCTCCGGGACAGAACCTACGAGCAGTACTTC.